This T cell receptor (beta chain) was identified in a study of blood T cell repertoires in COVID-19. On the study more broadly: COVID-19 samples, acute and convalescent, were from the United States, Italy and Spain. The analysed material was cDNA or gDNA that came from T cells, B-cell-depleted T cells, or PBMCs.

The CDR3 runs 15 residues. From germline, CDR1 is MNHEY and CDR2 SMNVEV (reference sequence). V was trimmed by 2 bases and J by 4 bases, leaving 12 bases between them. Generated by immunoSEQ multiplex PCR, the TCRdb table keeps only in-frame clones and is missing some. The table records more than 150,000 clones, just under 80% of them present only once. The chain joins TRBV27 to TRBJ1-3; tentative D call: TRBD1 (6 bases). The specimen was peripheral blood. The clonotype comes from a woman aged 80 or over with active or convalescent COVID-19. CDR3 coding DNA: TGTGCCAGCAGTTTACGTGGGGGCCCCGGAAACACCATATATTTT. This translates into CASSLRGGPGNTIYF.